The 32 T cell receptor beta chains in this list originate from one sample, sequenced in a study of identifying expanded T cells in peripheral blood. TCRdb's copy holds only in-frame clones and misses some; the assay was immunoSEQ multiplex PCR. Here the sample spans about 58,000 clones, roughly nine tenths being singletons. Sequencing used blood. These receptor sequences come from a person aged 18 to 70 in good health.

The chain carries TRBV5-1 and TRBJ2-3; 7 bases match TRBD1. This CDR3 contains 17 residues. Losses at the gene ends were 4 bases for V and 5 bases for J; bases not matched to a gene: 16. Germline V lookup: CDR1 SGHRS, CDR2 YFSETQ. The CDR3 loop is CASSLTSRGQGIDTQYF. The DNA of the CDR3 is TGCGCCAGCAGCCTTACCTCGAGGGGGCAGGGGATAGATACGCAGTATTTT.

This chain uses TRBV5-4 with TRBJ2-2, with 9 bases fitting TRBD1. Germline lookup yields CDR1 SGHNT and CDR2 YYREEE (reference sequence). J lost 4 bases, V lost 6 bases, and 10 bases had no gene match. The CDR3 extends over 16 amino acids. CDR3 nucleotides: TGTGCCAGCACATCCTGGGACAGGGCTTCCACCGGGGAGCTGTTTTTT. Residues: CASTSWDRASTGELFF.

In its sample, this clone was seen once. The J gene is TRBJ1-2, the V gene TRBV28; D unresolved. The V gene lost 4 bases and the J gene lost 8 bases, with 17 bases spanning the gap. The germline CDR1 and CDR2 sequences are MDHEN and SYDVKM. The CDR3 totals 14 residues. The CDR3 bases are TGTGCCAGCAGTTCACGGCCATCTCTCGGGGGCTACACCTTC. Translation: CASSSRPSLGGYTF.

This clone has a single count. This rearrangement joins TRBV20-1 to TRBJ2-1; D gene ambiguous. The CDR3 covers 11 residues. Germline CDR1 is DFQATT and CDR2 is SNEGSKA (reference sequence). Trimming stripped 2 bases from V and 10 bases from J, with 9 bases between. The CDR3 coding sequence is TGCAGTGCTAGACCCGACCTGGAGCAGTTCTTC. It codes for CSARPDLEQFF.

The V call is TRBV11-2, the J call TRBJ2-4; no clear D. The CDR3 length is 16 residues. Germline CDR1 is SGHAT and CDR2 is FQNNGV. Trimming pared 0 bases from V and 3 bases from J, leaving 12 bases between. The CDR3 DNA reads TGTGCCAGCAGCTTAGAGGGGTACGTCGTCAAAAACATTCAGTACTTC. It codes for CASSLEGYVVKNIQYF.

The genes are TRBV6-5 and TRBJ1-2, with 9 nucleotides matching TRBD1. This CDR3 region has 12 residues. V lost 10 bases to trimming and J lost 4 bases; unmatched junction nucleotides: 4. Germline lookup yields CDR1 MNHEY and CDR2 SVGAGI. CDR3 nucleotides: TGTGCCACCCACAGGGGGCCCTATGGCTACACCTTC. Translating it yields CATHRGPYGYTF.

The chain is built from TRBV30 and TRBJ2-1; 7 bases fit TRBD1. The CDR3 extends over 15 amino acids. J gave up 6 bases and V 5 bases, and 13 bases lay outside the gene matches. Germline-derived CDR1 and CDR2 are GTSNPN and SVGIG (reference sequence). For the CDR3, the DNA is TGTGCCTGGGCGAGGACAGGCCAAAAGGGCAATGAGCAGTTCTTC. This gives the protein CAWARTGQKGNEQFF.

The rearrangement joins TRBV7-9 to TRBJ2-1; D uncertain. Germline V gene lookup returns CDR1 SEHNR and CDR2 FQNEAQ (reference sequence). Between the trimmed V and J ends, which lost 3 bases and 8 bases, there was a span of 14 bases. The CDR3 spans 14 residues. In DNA form, the CDR3 reads TGTGCCAGCAGCTTTTTACTACGTCTCGATGAGCAGTTCTTC. Protein sequence: CASSFLLRLDEQFF.

Turning to this clone: The germline gene is not matched at one end of the junction; a read error may be the cause. This chain joins TRBV7-2 and TRBJ1-2; D gene unclear. This CDR3 has 15 residues. Germline values: CDR1 SGHTA, CDR2 FQGNSA. This CDR3 reads CASSQVRAANYGYTF. The CDR3 region has the DNA TGCGCCAGCAGCCAAGTAAGGGCAGCTAACTATGGCTACACCTTC.

The chain combines TRBV19 with TRBJ1-5; D uncertain. Deletions cut 6 bases from V and 5 bases from J, with 11 bases between. CDR1 and CDR2 (germline): LNHDA, SQIVND (reference sequence). The CDR3 extends over 13 amino acids. The DNA for the CDR3 is TGTGCCAGTAGCCCATCCCAGTATCAGCCCCAGCATTTT. Encoded protein: CASSPSQYQPQHF.

V gene TRBV13 combines with J gene TRBJ2-2; the D is unclear. The CDR3 spans 13 residues. Germline CDR1 reads PRHDT; CDR2 reads FYEKMQ (reference sequence). The germline V and J ends were trimmed by 9 bases and 2 bases, with 10 bases remaining between them. The CDR3 DNA reads as TGTGCCAGTGGACGAAAAAACACCGGGGAGCTGTTTTTT. As protein: CASGRKNTGELFF.

This chain uses TRBV18 with TRBJ2-7; the D is unclear. The CDR3 runs 15 residues. Trimming pared 0 bases from V and 5 bases from J, leaving 14 bases between. The germline gives CDR1 KGHSH, CDR2 LQKENI. As DNA, the CDR3 is TGTGCCAGCTCACCACCTTTTTTGGCAGGACACGAGCAGTACTTC. Encoded protein: CASSPPFLAGHEQYF. Based on the CDR3 plus reference TRBV18 and TRBJ2-7, the full variable domain is NAGVMQNPRHLVRRRGQEARLRCSPMKGHSHVYWYRQLPEEGLKFMVYLQKENIIDESGMPKERFSAEFPKEGPSILRIQQVVRGDSAAYFCASSPPFLAGHEQYFGPGTRLTVT.

The rearrangement joins TRBV11-2 to TRBJ2-7; TRBD1 aligns across 9 bases. V lost 5 bases, J lost 3 bases, and 8 bases stayed unmatched. CDR3 length: 15 residues. Per the germline V gene, CDR1 is SGHAT and CDR2 is FQNNGV. CDR3 DNA sequence: TGTGCCAGCAGCGAGCCGGGACAGGGAAACTACGAGCAGTACTTC. This gives the protein CASSEPGQGNYEQYF.

The chain carries TRBV19 and TRBJ2-3; either TRBD1 or TRBD2 may fit D (5 bases each). V gave up 9 bases and J gave up 4 bases, with 17 bases separating them. Germline CDR1 reads LNHDA; CDR2 reads SQIVND (reference sequence). The CDR3 spans 14 residues. CDR3 region: CASARNLGADTQYF. As DNA, the CDR3 is TGTGCCAGCGCGCGGAACCTGGGGGCAGATACGCAGTATTTT.

V is TRBV19 and J is TRBJ1-3; 7 bases are shared with TRBD1. The germline V gene encodes CDR1 LNHDA and CDR2 SQIVND (reference sequence). The CDR3 is made up of 18 amino acids. V trimming: 6 bases; J trimming: 0 bases; junction bases outside the gene matches: 14. The CDR3 spells CASSTPGQWAYSGNTIYF. In nucleotides, the CDR3 is TGTGCCAGTAGCACCCCGGGACAGTGGGCTTACTCTGGAAACACCATATATTTT.

The J gene is TRBJ2-7, the V gene TRBV28; 10 positions match TRBD1. Germline-derived CDR1 and CDR2 are MDHEN and SYDVKM. With 5 bases clipped from V and 2 bases from J, the junction kept 6 bases outside the gene matches. The CDR3 covers 15 residues. CDR3 in amino acids: CASSLGTGVPYEQYF. CDR3 DNA sequence: TGTGCCAGCAGTCTCGGGACAGGGGTCCCCTACGAGCAGTACTTC.

This rearrangement joins TRBV5-1 to TRBJ1-1; D unresolved. The CDR3 length is 13 residues. Trimming took 4 bases from V and 0 from J, leaving 7 bases between them. Per the germline V gene, CDR1 is SGHRS and CDR2 is YFSETQ. The CDR3 nucleotides are TGCGCCAGCAGCCTTCTGATGAACACTGAAGCTTTCTTT. Protein: CASSLLMNTEAFF.

In regard to this clone: The junction departs from germline at one end; a sequencing error may be responsible. The genes are TRBV28 and TRBJ2-4; TRBD2 matches 13 bases. CDR1 and CDR2 from the germline V gene are MDHEN and SYDVKM. This CDR3 spans 13 amino acids. The CDR3, as DNA: TGTGCCAGCAGTATGACTCGACTAGCGGGAGGTCACTTC. Translating gives CASSMTRLAGGHF.

The rearrangement joins TRBV18 to TRBJ2-3, with D tentatively TRBD1 (5 bases). Germline CDR1 and CDR2: KGHSH and LQKENI. Trimming cost V 2 bases and J 0 bases, with 12 bases left between them. This CDR3 comprises 16 residues. CDR3: CASSPIQGISTDTQYF. In DNA form, the CDR3 reads TGTGCCAGCTCACCAATTCAGGGAATAAGCACAGATACGCAGTATTTT.

The chain joins TRBV4-3 to TRBJ2-3; 11 bases fit TRBD2. Germline trimming cut 5 bases from V and 3 bases from J; bases unmatched to any gene: 4. Germline loops: CDR1 LGHNA, CDR2 YSLEER. This CDR3 is built from 15 residues. The CDR3 DNA follows: TGCGCCAGCAGCGCCCGGACTAGCGGGACAGATACGCAGTATTTT. Its translation: CASSARTSGTDTQYF.

This CDR3 is CASSLPSGDPQPQHF. The CDR3 region has the DNA TGTGCCAGCAGTCTACCTAGCGGTGATCCCCAGCCCCAGCATTTT. The rearrangement joins TRBV28 to TRBJ1-5; the D is unclear. Germline V gene data show CDR1 as MDHEN and CDR2 as SYDVKM. The length of the CDR3 is 15 residues. The V and J ends lost 5 bases and 7 bases respectively, with 18 bases between them.

This clone has a single count. The rearrangement links TRBV21-1 to TRBJ2-2; the D call in the table, TRBD2, was not verified against the DNA. TRBV21-1 is described as a pseudogene. The CDR3 runs 16 residues. In DNA form, the CDR3 reads TGTGCCAGCAGCAGATTAGGAGGAACTAGTTATGAGGAGCTGTTTTTT. Amino acid sequence: CASSRLGGTSYEELFF.

V gene TRBV30 combines with J gene TRBJ2-6, with TRBD1 identical over 9 bases. Per germline, CDR1 GTSNPN and CDR2 SVGIG (reference sequence). The CDR3 is made up of 13 amino acids. CDR3 protein: CAGGQGGANVLTF. DNA for the CDR3: TGTGCGGGAGGACAGGGGGGGGCCAACGTCCTGACTTTC.

This chain links TRBV18 with TRBJ2-3; D assignment may be TRBD1 or TRBD2 (5 bases each). Deletions cut 1 base from V and 5 bases from J, with 7 bases between. Germline CDR1 reads KGHSH; CDR2 reads LQKENI. The CDR3 extends over 13 amino acids. Here the CDR3 DNA reads TGTGCCAGCTCACCACGGGACCGAGATACGCAGTATTTT. It codes for CASSPRDRDTQYF.

The V gene is TRBV5-6, the J gene TRBJ2-1; D is unresolved. Between the trimmed V and J ends, which lost 0 bases and 4 bases, there was a span of 11 bases. Germline V lookup: CDR1 SGHDT, CDR2 YYEEEE. The CDR3 spans 15 residues. The CDR3 is CASSLVYSLYNEQFF. CDR3 DNA sequence: TGTGCCAGCAGCTTGGTGTACAGCCTTTACAATGAGCAGTTCTTC.

This chain links TRBV28 with TRBJ2-7, with D uncertain. Germline V lookup: CDR1 MDHEN, CDR2 SYDVKM. Trimming shortened V by 2 bases and J by 4 bases, and 21 bases separated the two germline ends. The CDR3 runs to 17 residues. CDR3 nucleotides: TGTGCCAGCAGTTTAGGCCTGACGGTCTTTGGCAAATACGAGCAGTACTTC. This translates into CASSLGLTVFGKYEQYF.

The chain uses TRBV29-1 and TRBJ2-5; D gene uncertain. Deletions cut 5 bases from V and 1 base from J, with 5 bases between. The CDR3 loop spans 11 amino acids. Germline V gene sequence: CDR1 SQVTM, CDR2 ANQGSEA. The CDR3 sequence is CSVRTQETQYF. The CDR3 coding sequence is TGCAGCGTTCGGACCCAAGAGACCCAGTACTTC.

J is TRBJ1-2 and V is TRBV5-1, with a tentative D call TRBD1 (5 bases). The CDR3 spans 14 residues. The germline gives CDR1 SGHRS, CDR2 YFSETQ. V was trimmed by 4 bases and J by 7 bases, leaving 17 bases between them. In DNA, the CDR3 is TGCGCCAGCAGCGAAGGGACGGGCGGCACTGGCTACACCTTC. Translation gives CASSEGTGGTGYTF.

The chain recombines TRBV28 with TRBJ2-7; 10 bases are shared with TRBD1. This CDR3 region has 14 residues. The J segment lost 6 bases and the V segment lost 3 bases, leaving 5 bases of the junction unmatched. Germline CDR1 reads MDHEN; CDR2 reads SYDVKM. The CDR3 loop reads CASSFPGQGGEQYF. As DNA, the CDR3 is TGTGCCAGCAGTTTCCCAGGACAGGGGGGCGAGCAGTACTTC. The whole variable domain, remainder taken from reference TRBV28 and TRBJ2-7, is DVKVTQSSRYLVKRTGEKVFLECVQDMDHENMFWYRQDPGLGLRLIYFSYDVKMKEKGDIPEGYSVSREKKERFSLILESASTNQTSMYLCASSFPGQGGEQYFGPGTRLTVT.

This clone came up once. The CDR3, as DNA: TGTGCCTGGAGGCCCCGGGGTAGCACAGATACGCAGTATTTT. It yields the protein CAWRPRGSTDTQYF. J is TRBJ2-3 and V is TRBV30; D possibly corresponds to TRBD2 (5 bases). The germline V gene has CDR1 GTSNPN and CDR2 SVGIG (reference sequence). Trimming took off 3 bases at V and 0 bases at J, with 10 bases between the two ends. The CDR3 contains 14 residues. Full variable domain (missing parts from reference TRBV30 and TRBJ2-3): SQTIHQWPATLVQPVGSPLSLECTVEGTSNPNLYWYRQAAGRGLQLLFYSVGIGQISSEVPQNLSASRPQDRQFILSSKKLLLSDSGFYLCAWRPRGSTDTQYFGPGTRLTVL.

This chain joins TRBV6-6 and TRBJ1-3; D call uncertain. Germline CDR1 is MNHNY and CDR2 is SVGAGI (reference sequence). V gave up 1 base and J gave up 4 bases, with 2 bases separating them. The CDR3 has 12 residues. CDR3 sequence reads: CASSYFGNTIYF. The DNA of the CDR3 is TGTGCCAGCAGTTACTTCGGAAACACCATATATTTT.

The chain combines TRBV29-1 with TRBJ2-3; TRBD2 agrees at 10 bases. The CDR3 consists of 13 residues. Germline V gives CDR1 SQVTM, CDR2 ANQGSEA. V lost 7 bases to trimming and J lost 5 bases; unmatched junction nucleotides: 6. This chain's CDR3 is CSGSGGAGDTQYF. The CDR3 DNA is TGCAGCGGAAGCGGGGGGGCAGGAGATACGCAGTATTTT.